This entry concerns a single T cell receptor (beta chain). As yet, its antigen is unknown. The same CDR3 also results from other DNA sequences found in this sample. This specimen comes from a study of shared clonotypes between healthy human individuals. Study-level findings and limits: Against clonotypes common to all four donors, non-shared ones had lower generation probabilities. There were few donors, and this limited the genetic and exposure-history diversity represented.

The CDR3 length is 13 residues. CDR1 is MNHEY and CDR2 is SMNVEV in the germline V gene (reference sequence). Trimming shortened V by 3 bases and J by 5 bases, and 7 bases separated the two germline ends. Naive-designated CD8 cells lacked CD45RO, were positively enriched for CCR7, and omitted terminally differentiated effector memory CD45RA+ cells. Only in-frame clones appear in the TCRdb table, and some are missing; sequencing was by immunoSEQ multiplex PCR. The profile shows under 2,000,000 clones, about 95% of them singletons. This TCR was sampled from a man younger than 30 in good health. The rearrangement uses TRBV27 and TRBJ2-2; possibly TRBD1 for D (6 bases). Sample: naive CD8+ T cells sorted from blood. CDR3 residues: CASSFRGTGELFF. Written as DNA, the CDR3 is TGTGCCAGCAGTTTCAGGGGTACCGGGGAGCTGTTTTTT.